The 30 T cell receptor beta chains reported below all come from one sample, sequenced in a study of blood T cell repertoires in COVID-19. This table comes from immunoSEQ multiplex PCR, and its TCRdb copy is limited to in-frame clones, with some not included. This table has nearly 90,000 clones, about nine tenths appearing once. Sequenced material: peripheral blood. These receptors were collected from a man aged 18 to 30 with COVID-19, enrolled during active disease.

The chain carries TRBV7-2 and TRBJ1-5; 8 positions match TRBD1. Looked up from germline, CDR1 is SGHTA and CDR2 is FQGNSA. The CDR3 is made up of 14 amino acids. The V segment lost 5 bases and the J segment 2 bases; nucleotides outside the gene matches: 2. The CDR3 region has the DNA TGTGCCAGCAGCGTGACAGGGGGCAATCAGCCCCAGCATTTT. Protein: CASSVTGGNQPQHF.

For the CDR3, the DNA is TGTGCCAGCAGTTTATCGAAAGGACTAGGGTACAATGAGCAGTTCTTC. Its translation is CASSLSKGLGYNEQFF. The rearrangement uses TRBV27 and TRBJ2-1; 7 bases fit TRBD2. CDR1 is MNHEY, CDR2 SMNVEV, per germline (reference sequence). V lost 0 bases and J lost 4; bases outside the gene matches: 6. The CDR3 covers 16 residues.

The chain carries TRBV7-8 and TRBJ2-7, with TRBD1 as a possible D gene (6 bases). CDR1 is SGHVS, CDR2 FQNEAQ, per germline. Trimming shortened V by 5 bases and J by 2 bases, and 19 bases separated the two germline ends. This CDR3 spans 16 amino acids. DNA for the CDR3: TGTGCCAGCAGCCCCCGTCGGTTGGGACAACCCTACGAGCAGTACTTC. Translated, it gives CASSPRRLGQPYEQYF.

This chain uses TRBV30 with TRBJ1-3; D remains ambiguous. The length of the CDR3 is 11 residues. Trimming took off 3 bases at V and 8 bases at J, with 8 bases between the two ends. Germline V lookup: CDR1 GTSNPN, CDR2 SVGIG (reference sequence). CDR3 sequence: CAWSVRDTIYF. The CDR3, as DNA: TGTGCCTGGAGCGTTCGGGACACCATATATTTT. The full variable domain, rest sourced from reference TRBV30 and TRBJ1-3, is SQTIHQWPATLVQPVGSPLSLECTVEGTSNPNLYWYRQAAGRGLQLLFYSVGIGQISSEVPQNLSASRPQDRQFILSSKKLLLSDSGFYLCAWSVRDTIYFGEGSWLTVV.

The chain employs TRBV5-6 and TRBJ2-2, with D unclear. The V end was cut by 0 bases, the J end by 5 bases, with 5 bases between. This CDR3 is built from 13 residues. Germline V lookup: CDR1 SGHDT, CDR2 YYEEEE. CDR3 protein: CASSLVRTGELFF. CDR3 DNA sequence: TGTGCCAGCAGCTTGGTCCGGACCGGGGAGCTGTTTTTT.

The chain employs TRBV20-1 and TRBJ2-7; no reliable D call. Deletions cut 3 bases from V and 3 bases from J, with 18 bases between. CDR1 is DFQATT, CDR2 SNEGSKA, per germline (reference sequence). This CDR3 region has 15 residues. The DNA of the CDR3 is TGCAGTGCTAGTCCTTTGGTCGGCGGTATCTACGAGCAGTACTTC. Its translation is CSASPLVGGIYEQYF.

The gene calls are TRBV10-3 and TRBJ1-1, with 7 nucleotides matching TRBD1. Germline assignment: CDR1 ENHRY and CDR2 SYGVKD. This CDR3 region has 14 residues. The J segment lost 4 bases and the V segment lost 3 bases, leaving 5 bases of the junction unmatched. CDR3 DNA: TGTGCCATCAGTGAAGACAGGGTTACCACTGAAGCTTTCTTT. Amino acid sequence: CAISEDRVTTEAFF.

The chain uses TRBV6-2 or TRBV6-3 and TRBJ2-5; weak D call: TRBD1 (6 bases). Germline V gene lookup returns CDR1 MNHEY and CDR2 SVGEGT. The ends were cut back, 6 bases at V and 1 base at J, with 12 bases in the middle. There are 14 residues in the CDR3. CDR3 sequence (DNA): TGTGCCAGCAGCCACACAGGGCCCCAAGAGACCCAGTACTTC. This encodes CASSHTGPQETQYF.

The chain is built from TRBV24-1 and TRBJ2-2; D is possibly TRBD2 (5 bases). The CDR3 is 16 residues long. Looked up from germline, CDR1 is KGHDR and CDR2 is SFDVKD. V was shortened by 4 bases and J by 2 bases, with 13 bases between the two germline ends. The CDR3 nucleotides read TGTGCCACCAGTGACCATCGACGGACTAACACCGGGGAGCTGTTTTTT. Translated, it gives CATSDHRRTNTGELFF.

The CDR3 sequence is CASRDSSGTETQYF. DNA for the CDR3: TGTGCCAGTAGAGATTCTAGCGGGACGGAGACCCAGTACTTC. The chain couples TRBV18 to TRBJ2-5, with 9 bases matching TRBD2. The CDR3 runs 14 residues. The V gene end was trimmed by 9 bases and the J gene end by 5 bases; junction bases not matched to a gene: 10. Germline V gene sequence: CDR1 KGHSH, CDR2 LQKENI. Full variable domain (rest looked up from reference TRBV18 and TRBJ2-5): NAGVMQNPRHLVRRRGQEARLRCSPMKGHSHVYWYRQLPEEGLKFMVYLQKENIIDESGMPKERFSAEFPKEGPSILRIQQVVRGDSAAYFCASRDSSGTETQYFGPGTRLLVL.

The chain uses TRBV29-1 and TRBJ1-2; D is uncertain. The CDR3 runs to 11 residues. Germline CDR1 reads SQVTM; CDR2 reads ANQGSEA. Trimming removed 5 bases from V and 8 bases from J, with 12 bases in between. The CDR3 protein is CSVPVREGYTF. CDR3 nucleotide sequence: TGCAGCGTTCCGGTAAGGGAGGGCTACACCTTC.

This chain joins TRBV4-3 and TRBJ1-4; 11 nucleotides line up with TRBD1. The ends lost 2 bases at V and 7 bases at J; junction bases unmatched: 6. There are 16 residues in the CDR3. CDR1 and CDR2 from the germline V gene are LGHNA and YSLEER. Here the CDR3 DNA reads TGCGCCAGCAGCCAACTTACCGGGACAGGGGGTGAAAAACTGTTTTTT. Translating it yields CASSQLTGTGGEKLFF.

V and J are TRBV5-6 and TRBJ2-7; tentatively, D is TRBD1 (6 bases). CDR3 size: 13 residues. Per the germline V gene, CDR1 is SGHDT and CDR2 is YYEEEE. Trimming took off 4 bases at V and 5 bases at J, with 13 bases between the two ends. The CDR3 DNA reads TGTGCCAGCAGCAAAGTACAGGGCAACGAGCAGTACTTC. This codes for CASSKVQGNEQYF.

This chain uses TRBV24-1 with TRBJ2-3, with 9 bases identical to TRBD1. Unmatched junction bases numbered 1, after V lost 10 bases and J lost 0 bases. The CDR3 consists of 13 residues. CDR1 is KGHDR, CDR2 SFDVKD, per germline. The CDR3 loop is CATGTGSTDTQYF. In DNA, the CDR3 is TGTGCCACGGGGACAGGGAGCACAGATACGCAGTATTTT.

In its sample, this clone was seen once. The V call is TRBV27, the J call TRBJ2-7; 8 bases map to TRBD2. The CDR3 is made up of 12 amino acids. With V trimmed by 8 bases and J by 2 bases, 2 bases remained unmatched. Germline V gene sequence: CDR1 MNHEY, CDR2 SMNVEV (reference sequence). CDR3 DNA: TGTGCCAGCGGAGCGGGGGCCTACGAGCAGTACTTC. Protein: CASGAGAYEQYF.

The chain carries TRBV6-5 and TRBJ2-1, with D possibly matching TRBD2 (6 bases). Looked up from germline, CDR1 is MNHEY and CDR2 is SVGAGI. The CDR3 length is 14 residues. V was cut by 6 bases and J by 0 bases, with 9 bases left in between. The CDR3, as DNA: TGTGCCAGCAGCCTCGGGGGCTCCTACAATGAGCAGTTCTTC. It codes for CASSLGGSYNEQFF.

This chain connects TRBV13 to TRBJ2-1; tentative D call: TRBD2 (5 bases). V lost 5 bases, J lost 5 bases, and 13 bases lay in between. This CDR3 is built from 14 residues. Germline CDR1 PRHDT, CDR2 FYEKMQ (reference sequence). In DNA form, the CDR3 reads TGTGCCAGCAGCATCGGGATTAAAAACAATGAGCAGTTCTTC. It encodes CASSIGIKNNEQFF.

The rearrangement joins TRBV7-9 to TRBJ2-7, with unresolved D. The V gene lost 1 base and the J gene lost 3 bases, with 10 bases spanning the gap. The CDR3 covers 14 residues. Per the germline V gene, CDR1 is SEHNR and CDR2 is FQNEAQ (reference sequence). The CDR3 protein is CASSLGGRSYEQYF. The CDR3 DNA is TGTGCCAGCAGCTTAGGAGGCAGAAGCTACGAGCAGTACTTC.

The chain is built from TRBV5-6 and TRBJ2-5; TRBD2 matches at 12 bases. With V trimmed by 1 base and J by 5 bases, 6 bases remained unmatched. CDR3 size: 16 residues. In germline, CDR1 is SGHDT, CDR2 YYEEEE. Written as DNA, the CDR3 is TGTGCCAGCAGCTTGTTACTAGCGGGAGGAAAGGAGACCCAGTACTTC. This codes for CASSLLLAGGKETQYF.

The chain links TRBV6-6 to TRBJ1-4; D not certain. The germline V and J ends were trimmed by 2 bases and 8 bases, with 9 bases remaining between them. Per the germline V gene, CDR1 is MNHNY and CDR2 is SVGAGI (reference sequence). The CDR3 is 13 amino acids. CDR3: CASSYRGFEKLFF. The CDR3 DNA sequence: TGTGCCAGCAGTTACAGAGGATTCGAAAAACTGTTTTTT.

The V and J genes are TRBV10-3 and TRBJ2-3; 11 nucleotides match TRBD2. The CDR3 spans 15 residues. Trimming removed 7 bases from V and 0 bases from J; junction bases left unmatched: 3. Per the germline V gene, CDR1 is ENHRY and CDR2 is SYGVKD. CDR3 coding DNA: TGTGCCATCAAGCGGACTAGCGGGAGCACAGATACGCAGTATTTT. Translated, it gives CAIKRTSGSTDTQYF.

The chain combines TRBV5-3 with TRBJ2-1; 8 bases fit TRBD2. TRBV5-3 is an ORF, with its function uncertain. With 3 bases clipped from V and 5 bases from J, the junction kept 7 bases outside the gene matches. The CDR3 is 15 amino acids. Here the CDR3 DNA reads TGTGCCAGAAGCTGGGGACTAGTTCACGACAATGAGCAGTTCTTC. This codes for CARSWGLVHDNEQFF.

The genes are TRBV5-1 and TRBJ2-1; 8 bases match TRBD1. Germline V lookup: CDR1 SGHRS, CDR2 YFSETQ. The CDR3 has 16 residues. Trimming removed 0 bases from V and 8 bases from J; junction bases left unmatched: 10. CDR3 sequence: CASSLAAGRGLDEQFF. CDR3 nucleotide sequence: TGCGCCAGCAGCTTGGCGGCGGGCAGGGGGCTGGATGAGCAGTTCTTC.

The chain couples TRBV27 to TRBJ1-1, with 10 bases fitting TRBD1. Germline CDR1 reads MNHEY; CDR2 reads SMNVEV (reference sequence). The CDR3 runs to 14 residues. Trimming removed 7 bases from V and 2 bases from J; junction bases left unmatched: 4. For the CDR3, the DNA is TGTGCCAGCACCCTGACAGGGGGCAACACTGAAGCTTTCTTT. Encoded protein: CASTLTGGNTEAFF.

The chain couples TRBV6-2 or TRBV6-3 to TRBJ2-7; D is perhaps TRBD1 (6 bases). From germline, CDR1 is MNHEY and CDR2 SVGEGT. V lost 2 bases to trimming and J lost 5 bases, with 10 bases between them. This CDR3 is built from 13 residues. The CDR3 reads CASSYLGAHEQYF. CDR3 DNA: TGTGCCAGCAGTTACCTGGGGGCCCACGAGCAGTACTTC.

This clone was counted between two and nine times. This chain connects TRBV4-3 to TRBJ2-3, with 10 bases aligning to TRBD2. Trimming removed 1 base from V and 5 bases from J; junction bases left unmatched: 3. This CDR3 has 15 amino acids. Germline V gene data show CDR1 as LGHNA and CDR2 as YSLEER. The CDR3 region is CASSQASSGRDTQYF. The DNA for the CDR3 is TGCGCCAGCAGCCAAGCCTCTAGCGGGAGAGATACGCAGTATTTT.

V usage is TRBV2 and J usage is TRBJ2-7; TRBD2 agrees at 9 bases. Germline V gives CDR1 SNHLY, CDR2 FYNNEI. CDR3 length: 14 residues. The ends lost 9 bases at V and 6 bases at J; junction bases unmatched: 12. As DNA, the CDR3 is TGTGCCAGGGGGTTGGCTAGCGGGACTGGCGAGCAGTACTTC. It is translated as CARGLASGTGEQYF.

The chain links TRBV5-5 to TRBJ2-7; TRBD1 matches at 10 bases. Germline loops: CDR1 SGHKS, CDR2 YYEKEE (reference sequence). V dropped 2 bases and J dropped 5; count of bases not matched to a gene: 10. The CDR3 totals 16 residues. The CDR3 region is CASSFNRDRGLHEQYF. The CDR3, as DNA: TGTGCCAGCAGCTTTAACCGGGACAGGGGACTCCACGAGCAGTACTTC. Supplemented by reference TRBV5-5 and TRBJ2-7, the full variable domain reads DAGVTQSPTHLIKTRGQQVTLRCSPISGHKSVSWYQQVLGQGPQFIFQYYEKEERGRGNFPDRFSARQFPNYSSELNVNALLLGDSALYLCASSFNRDRGLHEQYFGPGTRLTVT.

Remarks on this clone: One junction end does not reproduce the germline sequence, and a read error may be involved. This sequence joins TRBV10-2 and TRBJ1-4; TRBD1 agrees at 8 bases. There are 14 residues in the CDR3. Looked up from germline, CDR1 is WSHSY and CDR2 is SAAADI. This CDR3 reads CASRTGAVDEKLLF. As DNA, the CDR3 is TGCGCCAGCAGGACAGGGGCTGTTGATGAAAAACTGCTTTTT.

DNA for the CDR3: TGCAGCGTTGAGGACAGGGGGCAGCTAGCCAAAAACATTCAGTACTTC. Translation: CSVEDRGQLAKNIQYF. The rearrangement links TRBV29-1 to TRBJ2-4; the match to TRBD1 covers 11 bases. V was clipped by 3 bases and J by 0 bases; unmatched bases: 4. The CDR3 is made up of 16 amino acids. Germline V gene data show CDR1 as SQVTM and CDR2 as ANQGSEA.